Detailed here is one T cell receptor (beta chain). The antigen it binds to is not known. No much larger clone exists at a distance of one base, and base qualities are not known. The sample's time point label is to be understood as: blood 4 weeks post-SBRT, at nephrectomy. The sample's treatment or condition label is to be understood as: 15 Gy SBRT to primary tumor, nephrectomy 4 weeks later. The samples were obtained from a clinical trial, where primary renal cell carcinomas were treated with 15 Gy stereotactic body radiation therapy and then removed by nephrectomy 4 weeks afterward. To follow tumor-enriched clonotypes, serial peripheral blood was collected from radiation-treated patients at baseline and at 2 weeks and 4 weeks after SBRT. All patients had renal cell carcinoma with clear cell pathology. Genomic DNA for TCR sequencing was prepared using the QIAamp DNA Blood Mini Kit (Qiagen). Only samples passing all quality control checks were included in the analyses.

This record comes from a study of radiation and T cells in renal cell carcinoma (dated by TCRdb to the early 2020s). General notes on the study: A total of around 50 samples underwent TCR beta sequencing, made up of 26 tumors and roughly 27 peripheral blood samples. The last blood draw occurred 4 weeks after radiation, at the same time as nephrectomy. In the roughly 49 samples combined, 4,016,671 unique CDR3 nucleotide sequences were found, encoding 2 million to 3 million unique CDR3 amino acid sequences. Results the study describes overall, beyond this receptor: Because pretreatment tumor biopsies were not available, the baseline intratumoral presence of clonotypes could not be determined. Top tumor clonotypes rose in blood from baseline to 2 weeks post-radiation, then contracted by 4 weeks, suggesting transient expansion of tumor-resident clones. Dynamics of the blood repertoire were not tracked past 4 weeks after treatment. With a single-armed trial design, the study had no way to address how radiation dose or scheduling affects the TCR repertoire.

Deletion took 1 base off V and 8 bases off J, with a span of 12 bases between the germline ends. The CDR3 holds 13 amino acids from the cysteine to the phenylalanine. Only the CDR3 DNA is retained, 39 bases long and in frame from the first base. CDR1 SGHDT and CDR2 YYEEEE are derived from the germline V gene. TCR beta libraries were generated from genomic DNA with the immunoSEQ kit, following the manufacturer's recommendations. To prepare the libraries, a first multiplex PCR with proprietary primers was run, followed by a second PCR that added unique barcodes, and a bead cleanup was done after each round. A positive control reaction and a negative control reaction, both provided in the kit, were run with every batch of samples. The final libraries were assessed on an Agilent 4200 TapeStation D1000 ScreenTape, pooled by volume, and quantified by qPCR. Sequencing was performed on an Illumina NextSeq500 using a MidOutput 150-cycle cartridge, with 156 Read1 cycles, 15 Index1 cycles, and the kit custom primers. The pooled library was loaded at approximately 1 pM with an approximately 20% PhiX control spike-in. In the source study's methods: The vendor-processed data were analyzed in R, and a clonotype was defined as all T cells that share the same CDR3 nucleotide sequence. For clone abundance analyses, frequencies were normalized to the 10,000 most abundant clones in each sample. Public T cell clones, which averaged fewer than five per sample, were removed prior to analysis. Tumor-enriched clonotypes and baseline blood-enriched clonotypes were defined as those with an abundance difference of at least 32-fold between compartments. Clonotypes expanded or contracted between blood time points were identified with a beta-binomial differential abundance model. Similarity between tumor and blood repertoires was quantified using the Baroni-Urbani and Buser coefficient, and groups were compared with two-tailed Wilcoxon tests in R. The immuneACCESS repertoire file appears here via TCRdb, limited to in-frame rearrangements. These files lack a portion of the clones; in checked studies, under half of the deficit traces to unresolved V genes, and the cause of the others is not known. V and J calls plus clone size are reproduced from that table; the DNA served to infer D and trimming. The sample includes around 74,000 clones, with around four fifths observed a single time. The ten top clones hold around 2.5% of the sample.

Here the chain combines TRBV5-6 and TRBJ1-1, with no confident D gene call. The source material was blood, sampled from a patient whose treatment included radiotherapy and nephrectomy. The source of this sequence is an older woman with renal cell carcinoma. CDR3 loop: CASSLFNGIEAFF. The nucleotides are TGTGCCAGCAGCTTGTTTAATGGCATAGAAGCTTTCTTT.